This T cell receptor beta chain came from a study of T cell changes during pregnancy in multiple sclerosis (dated by TCRdb to between 2019 and 2020). Study-wide context: In women with multiple sclerosis, the researchers looked at how the T cell repertoire shifted as pregnancy progressed.

Concerning this clone itself: Its recognized antigen is unknown. Per-base qualities were not stored, and no clone one base away is much larger.

The library came from the immunoSEQ multiplex PCR assay. Drawn from immuneACCESS, this table holds only the in-frame rearrangements with V and J called that TCRdb kept. Clones are partly lost; checked studies trace under half to an unresolved V gene and leave the rest unexplained. The sample profile shows 65,000 to 75,000 clones; 85% to 95% of them were found once. The top ten constitute 2.5% to 3.5% of the sample. The CDR3, from cysteine to phenylalanine, totals 14 residues. Only the CDR3 portion is preserved as DNA: 42 bases, with reading frame beginning at the first base. As encoded in the germline V gene (reference sequence), CDR1 is GTSNPN while CDR2 is SVGIG. Cut back by 4 bases and 2 bases, the V and J ends lie 15 bases apart.

The rearranged segments are TRBV30 and TRBJ2-7; a weak D assignment points to TRBD1 (5 bases agree). The TCR comes from a female donor in good health, enrolled as a control in a pregnancy study. This sample comprised CD8+ T cells from peripheral blood mononuclear cells, obtained in the third trimester of pregnancy. Here the CDR3 is given as CAWTPDMSTYEQYF. The DNA reads as follows: TGTGCCTGGACCCCGGACATGTCAACCTACGAGCAGTACTTC.